The clone carrying this TCR beta chain was seen more than once but under ten times. Profiling relied on immunoSEQ multiplex PCR, and the TCRdb table lists in-frame clones only, not all of them. The sample has 50,000 or so clones, 75% to 80% seen once. The germline V gene has CDR1 LNHDA and CDR2 SQIVND (reference sequence). V lost 7 bases and J lost 1, with 7 bases in between. This CDR3 is 12 amino acids long. The data were obtained in a study of OX40 agonist ivuxolimab in advanced cancers. The chain carries TRBV19 and TRBJ1-1, with unresolved D. The sample consisted of CD4+ or CD8+ T cells sorted from blood, taken in a trial of the OX40 agonist ivuxolimab. This receptor was taken from an adult with an advanced solid tumor such as melanoma, head and neck, liver or kidney cancer. The CDR3 sequence: CASIDQNTEAFF. The CDR3 bases are TGTGCCAGTATTGACCAGAACACTGAAGCTTTCTTT.